The following is a T cell receptor beta chain sequence with its context. The genomic DNA of each subset was split evenly across several immunoSEQ plates. When replicate PCRs were run on sorted subsets, they used roughly 0.2 ug DNA, approximately 27,000 T cell genomes. Repertoires were generated with immunoSEQ multiplex PCR, while TCRdb's copy carries only in-frame clones and drops some. The table has about 2 million clones, roughly 94% seen once. CD45RO-negative, CCR7-positively selected cells formed the naive CD8 fraction, excluding terminally differentiated effector memory CD45RA+ cells. The sample comes from a study of shared clonotypes between healthy human individuals. Germline CDR1 is SGHTS and CDR2 is YDEGEE. CDR3 size: 15 residues. The V and J ends lost 0 bases and 1 base respectively, with 11 bases between them.

The specimen was naive CD8+ T cells sorted from blood. This chain links TRBV5-8 with TRBJ2-7; the D is unclear. The receptor was derived from a young man in good health. The CDR3 reads CASSLGYVASYEQYF. The CDR3, as DNA: TGTGCCAGCAGCTTGGGTTACGTCGCTTCCTACGAGCAGTACTTC.